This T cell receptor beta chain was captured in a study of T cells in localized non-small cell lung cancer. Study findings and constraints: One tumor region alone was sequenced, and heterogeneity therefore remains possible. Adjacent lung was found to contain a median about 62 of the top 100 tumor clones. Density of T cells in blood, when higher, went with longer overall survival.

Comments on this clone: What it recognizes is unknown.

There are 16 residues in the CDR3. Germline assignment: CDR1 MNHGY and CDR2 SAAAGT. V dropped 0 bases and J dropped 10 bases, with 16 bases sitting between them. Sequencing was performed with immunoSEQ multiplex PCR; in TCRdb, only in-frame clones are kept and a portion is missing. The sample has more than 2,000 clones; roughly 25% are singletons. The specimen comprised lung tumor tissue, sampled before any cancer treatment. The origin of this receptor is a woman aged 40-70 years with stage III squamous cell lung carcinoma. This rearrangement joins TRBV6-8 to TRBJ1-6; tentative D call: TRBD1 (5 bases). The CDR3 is CASSYSIGRVSSPLHF. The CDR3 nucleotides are TGTGCCAGCAGTTACTCGATCGGCAGGGTAAGCTCACCCCTCCACTTT.